A selection of T cell receptor beta chains follows, all from one sample in a study of blood T cells in healthy people across ages. TCRdb re-called the 5' RACE reads through MiXCR, storing one row per CDR3 protein. The table shows 1,300,000 or so distinct CDR3 sequences, with approximately 63% occurring only once. The material sequenced was blood. The receptors were gathered from a man aged 18 to 30 in good health. CDR3s include the opening cysteine and the closing phenylalanine or tryptophan. The order of the fields is J gene, clone size, D gene, V gene, CDR3 length, CDR3 DNA, CDR3 protein. A D gene is named only where the DNA matches it firmly. Only part of the rows carry a size: once, few, many, or a class if the clone is expanded.

>TRBJ1-5|.|.|TRBV4-1|14
TGCGCCAGCAGCCAAATGTGGAGCAATCAGCCCCAGCATTTT
CASSQMWSNQPQHF
>TRBJ1-2|.|.|TRBV6-6|13
TGTGCCAGCAGTAGACCCGGGATGGGGGGTTACACCTTC
CASSRPGMGGYTF
>TRBJ2-7|.|TRBD1|TRBV29-1|13
TGCAGCGGCGTGACAGGGTCCAGCGACGAGCAGTACTTC
CSGVTGSSDEQYF
>TRBJ2-1|many|.|TRBV12-3/TRBV12-4|12
TGTGCCAGCAGCTTAGCCAACAATGAGCAGTTCTTC
CASSLANNEQFF
>TRBJ2-3|once|TRBD2|TRBV7-9|14
TGTGCCAGCAGCTTAGCGACTAGCTCGTGGGTGCAGTATTTT
CASSLATSSWVQYF
>TRBJ2-7|.|.|TRBV4-2|14
TGTGCCAGCAGCCACCCGCGCGGTCCCTCTGAGCAGTACTTC
CASSHPRGPSEQYF
>TRBJ1-4|.|.|TRBV7-9|13
TGTGCCAGCAGCTATCCCCGGGGGGAAAAACTGTTTTTT
CASSYPRGEKLFF
>TRBJ2-7|.|TRBD2|TRBV27|14
TGTGCCAGCAGTTTATCTCTAGCGGGAACCGAGCAGTACTTC
CASSLSLAGTEQYF
>TRBJ2-5|many|TRBD2|TRBV12-3/TRBV12-4|14
TGTGCCAGCAGTCTCGGGGGGGCTGGGGAGACCCAGTACTTC
CASSLGGAGETQYF
>TRBJ2-7|.|TRBD1|TRBV20-1|14
TGCAGTGCCGTACTTAGACAGGGGGCAATGGAGCAGTACTTC
CSAVLRQGAMEQYF
>TRBJ2-7|few|.|TRBV7-9|13
TGTGCCAGCAGCTTAGCTCAGGATTACGAGCAGTACTTC
CASSLAQDYEQYF
>TRBJ1-1|few|.|TRBV6-1|13
TGTGCCAGCCGTGTAGACAGGAACACTGAAGCTTTCTTT
CASRVDRNTEAFF
>TRBJ2-1|.|.|TRBV20-1|13
TGCAGCCAGGGGGGGGGATCCTTCAATGAGCAGTTCTTC
CSQGGGSFNEQFF
>TRBJ2-7|few|TRBD2|TRBV7-9|15
TGTGCCAGCAGCTTAGAGAGTAGCGGGTCCTACGAGCAGTACTTC
CASSLESSGSYEQYF
>TRBJ1-5|few|.|TRBV4-3|16
TGCGCCAGCAGCCAAGAACCCTCCGGGGGGGGTCAGCCCCAGCATTTT
CASSQEPSGGGQPQHF
>TRBJ1-5|few|.|TRBV6-6|13
TGTGCCAGCAGCCAGGGGCTGTATCAGCCCCAGCATTTT
CASSQGLYQPQHF
>TRBJ2-5|.|TRBD2|TRBV20-1|17
TGCAGTGCCAGTGTTACCGGGACTAGCGGATTCCAAGAGACCCAGTACTTC
CSASVTGTSGFQETQYF
>TRBJ2-7|.|TRBD2|TRBV11-2|15
TGTGCCAGCAGCTCTGGACTAGCGGGAGGGAACGAGCAGTACTTC
CASSSGLAGGNEQYF
>TRBJ1-1|few|.|TRBV7-8|15
TGTGCCAGCAGCTTAATCGGGCCGATGAACACTGAAGCTTTCTTT
CASSLIGPMNTEAFF
>TRBJ2-4|few|TRBD2|TRBV15|18
TGTGCCACCAGCAGAGATCGCCTAGCGGGGACTCCCAAAAACATTCAGTACTTC
CATSRDRLAGTPKNIQYF
>TRBJ2-1|few|.|TRBV4-1|14
TGCGCCAGCAGCCGGACGCACGAATACAATGAGCAGTTCTTC
CASSRTHEYNEQFF
>TRBJ2-1|.|.|TRBV7-9|17
TGTGCCAGCAGCCCAGGTGGAGCGGGCCAGACCTACAATGAGCAGTTCTTC
CASSPGGAGQTYNEQFF
>TRBJ2-6|few|.|TRBV29-1|17
TGCAGCGCCACTGGGGGGGCTGGAACTGGTGGGGCCAACGTCCTGACTTTC
CSATGGAGTGGANVLTF
>TRBJ1-2|.|.|TRBV11-2|14
TGTGCCAGCCGCCTTAGCGGGTCTCTCGATGGCTACACCTTC
CASRLSGSLDGYTF
>TRBJ2-4|.|TRBD2|TRBV10-1|14
TGCGCCAGCAGTGAGACTAGCGGGAGGACCATTCAGTACTTC
CASSETSGRTIQYF
>TRBJ2-3|few|.|TRBV15|15
TGTGCCACCAGCAGAGATGGCAGGACCACAGATACGCAGTATTTT
CATSRDGRTTDTQYF
>TRBJ1-2|.|.|TRBV29-1|13
TGCAGCGTTGAGACTACTTTTCCGGCTGGCTACACCTTC
CSVETTFPAGYTF
>TRBJ2-3|.|TRBD1|TRBV20-1|15
TGCAGTGCTAGAACCCCGGGACAGGACACAGATACGCAGTATTTT
CSARTPGQDTDTQYF
>TRBJ2-7|.|.|TRBV5-1|15
TGCGCCAGCAGCGTAGTCTGGCCCCGGGACGACGAGCAGTACTTC
CASSVVWPRDDEQYF
>TRBJ2-2|.|.|TRBV10-2|13
TGCGCCAGCACTCTGTCGGGTATCGGGGAGCTGTTTTTT
CASTLSGIGELFF
>TRBJ2-7|once|.|TRBV20-1|14
TGCAGTGCGAGGGCACACTTCGAGGTCTACGAGCAGTACTTC
CSARAHFEVYEQYF
>TRBJ2-7|.|TRBD2|TRBV27|14
TGTGCCAGCAGTACTAGCGGGAGCCCCTACGAGCAGTACTTC
CASSTSGSPYEQYF
>TRBJ1-2|.|TRBD1|TRBV7-2|15
TGTGCCTGCAGCGGACACCGGGACAGCCTCTATGGCTACACCTTC
CACSGHRDSLYGYTF